This TCR beta chain was captured in a study of T-cell memory formation after mild COVID-19 (dated by TCRdb to the early 2020s). Regarding the study in general: TCR sequence clusters from the two donors were found to be largely donor specific. Longitudinal TCRalpha and TCRbeta repertoire sequencing tracked T-cell clones expanding and contracting after mild COVID-19 in two donors. Two young, previously healthy adult volunteers made up the cohort, one male and one female.

This clonotype was seen only a few times. Its target antigen remains unknown. The sample holds no much larger clone one base away, and base qualities are not on file. Ficoll-Paque density gradient centrifugation was the method used to isolate PBMCs. Spanning cysteine to phenylalanine, the CDR3 consists of 14 amino acids. Only the CDR3 portion is preserved as DNA: 42 bases, with reading frame beginning at the first base. V lost 4 bases and J lost 7 bases; the stretch between them is 13 bases long. From a lookup of the germline V gene, CDR1 and CDR2 are MNHNS and SASEGT. Paper-wide results and their limitations: The study covered only a couple of mild cases, and larger cohorts including severe cases with pre-infection samples were considered necessary. Whether the second-wave clones peaking on day 37 were SARS-CoV-2 specific was not confirmed. Some responding clones were detected in pre-infection memory, which suggested that pre-existing cross-reactive memory T cells had joined the SARS-CoV-2 response. Clones contracting from day 15 to 85 had balanced CD4/CD8 phenotypes, while a second wave expanding from day 15 to 37 was biased towards CD4+. Contracting CD4+ clones were located mainly in the CM and EM memory subsets, whereas CD8+ clones were found to be enriched in EMRA.

The run used an Illumina NovaSeq 6000. Using 5'RACE with constant-segment primers, TCRalpha and TCRbeta cDNA libraries were constructed, with sample barcodes and unique molecular identifiers added in the process. RNA was extracted from every sample with Trizol reagent. The libraries were amplified in two PCR steps, and the second step added a second sample barcode and Illumina TruSeq adapters. Sequencing of the libraries was done on an Illumina NovaSeq, producing 2 x 150 bp paired-end reads. In the paper's pipeline: Reads were demultiplexed and collapsed into UMI-guided consensus sequences with migec v1.2.7. Using mixcr v2.1.11, UMI consensuses were aligned to TRA and TRB V and J templates and then assembled into clonotypes. Expanded or contracted clonotypes were those called significant by both edgeR and NoisET, with noise models trained on biological replicates. For edgeR calls, the cutoffs were a false discovery rate-adjusted p below 0.01 and a log2 fold-change threshold of 1. As an exploratory analysis of dynamics, max-normalized trajectories of the 1000 most abundant clonotypes were examined with PCA combined with hierarchical clustering. Separately sequenced CD4+ and CD8+ repertoires were used to assign a CD4 or CD8 phenotype to each responding clone. The public sequencing data were trimmed at Q25 with fastp and processed into clonotypes with MiXCR by TCRdb, which kept only in-frame beta chains. Rows with a matching CDR3 protein are joined into one entry that keeps the most common DNA and genes. TCRdb's processing, not the study's, gives the V and J calls here. The table for this sample lists 450,000 or so distinct CDR3 sequences; approximately 25% of them were counted only once. The ten largest make up about an eighth of the sample.

The TCR originated in an adult woman who had mild COVID-19 (a few samples of this study predate the infection). The sample titles of this study are shuffled in the database, so cell type and time point are left out; the donor was told from shared clones. Material for sequencing was PBMCs or a T cell subset sorted from them (not recorded which). The rearranged chain carries TRBV6-1 and TRBJ1-4, with the D gene not clear enough to name. The CDR3 region: CASSAGSNGEKLFF. The DNA reads as follows: TGTGCCAGCAGTGCGGGTTCAAATGGTGAAAAACTGTTTTTT.